This TCR beta chain was observed in a study of OX40 agonist ivuxolimab in advanced cancers. Overall study context: With ivuxolimab, an agonistic anti-OX40 (CD134) antibody, patients were treated. Partial responses occurred in Three dose-escalation patients, one with hepatocellular carcinoma and two with cutaneous melanoma. Study-level points and caveats: CD4+ T cells averaged fewer expanded clones than CD8+ T cells.

For this clone: Its cognate antigen is unknown.

Looked up from germline, CDR1 is SGHDT and CDR2 is YYEEEE. The CDR3 covers 15 residues. The V and J ends lost 2 bases and 1 base respectively, with 13 bases between them. Only in-frame clones appear in the TCRdb table, and some are missing; sequencing was by immunoSEQ multiplex PCR. The sample shows fewer than 80,000 clones, about 82% of them seen only once. The receptor was derived from an adult with an advanced solid tumor such as melanoma, head and neck, liver or kidney cancer. The chain couples TRBV5-6 to TRBJ2-7, with D unclear. This material consisted of CD4+ or CD8+ T cells sorted from blood, taken in a trial of the OX40 agonist ivuxolimab. The CDR3 region is CASSLLDGNSYEQYF. The CDR3 nucleotides are TGTGCCAGCAGCTTACTGGACGGAAATTCCTACGAGCAGTACTTC. The full variable domain, its missing parts supplied by reference TRBV5-6 and TRBJ2-7, is DAGVTQSPTHLIKTRGQQVTLRCSPKSGHDTVSWYQQALGQGPQFIFQYYEEEERQRGNFPDRFSGHQFPNYSSELNVNALLLGDSALYLCASSLLDGNSYEQYFGPGTRLTVT.